One and the same sample provided the 15 T cell receptor beta chains below, sequenced in a study of blood T cell repertoires in COVID-19. Some clones are missing from TCRdb's copy, which holds only in-frame ones; the method was immunoSEQ multiplex PCR. Here the sample spans about 160,000 clones, 65% to 90% being singletons. The sample taken for sequencing was peripheral blood. These receptors all come from a man between 65 and 85 years old with acute or convalescent COVID-19.

This clone occurred once. The chain joins TRBV9 to TRBJ2-7; TRBD2 agrees at 12 bases. Germline V gives CDR1 SGDLS, CDR2 YYNGEE. The CDR3 runs 15 residues. After removal of 4 bases from V and 5 bases from J, the junction contained 7 bases not matched to a gene. In DNA form, the CDR3 reads TGTGCCAGCAGCCCCCGACTAGCGGGAGATCACGAGCAGTACTTC. Translation gives CASSPRLAGDHEQYF. The entire variable domain, with the rest obtained from reference TRBV9 and TRBJ2-7, is as follows: DSGVTQTPKHLITATGQRVTLRCSPRSGDLSVYWYQQSLDQGLQFLIQYYNGEERAKGNILERFSAQQFPDLHSELNLSSLELGDSALYFCASSPRLAGDHEQYFGPGTRLTVT.

V usage is TRBV7-2 and J usage is TRBJ2-3; 7 bases agree with TRBD2. The ends lost 5 bases at V and 0 bases at J; junction bases unmatched: 5. Germline assignment: CDR1 SGHTA and CDR2 FQGNSA. This CDR3 region has 15 residues. CDR3 sequence (DNA): TGTGCCAGCAGCACCCTAGCGGTTAGCACAGATACGCAGTATTTT. This codes for CASSTLAVSTDTQYF.

J is TRBJ2-1 and V is TRBV11-3, with D possibly being TRBD2 (6 bases). Trimming shortened V by 1 base and J by 9 bases, and 13 bases separated the two germline ends. Germline lookup yields CDR1 SGHNT and CDR2 YENEEA. This CDR3 comprises 14 residues. CDR3 in amino acids: CASSLAGEYAEQFF. CDR3 coding DNA: TGTGCCAGCAGCTTAGCGGGAGAATACGCTGAGCAGTTCTTC.

The chain's CDR3 is CASSLDYSSMGRTEAFF. CDR3 DNA: TGTGCCAGCAGCTTAGATTATAGCAGCATGGGGAGGACTGAAGCTTTCTTT. The V and J genes are TRBV11-2 and TRBJ1-1; D not resolved. The CDR3 length is 17 residues. V shed 0 bases and J shed 5 bases, with 19 bases lying between them. Germline CDR1 SGHAT, CDR2 FQNNGV.

This chain connects TRBV5-1 to TRBJ2-3; 7 nucleotides line up with TRBD2. The V gene's germline CDR1 is SGHRS and CDR2 YFSETQ. V lost 3 bases to trimming and J lost 2 bases; unmatched junction nucleotides: 9. The CDR3 contains 16 residues. This CDR3 reads CASSSRTRIATDTQYF. DNA for the CDR3: TGCGCCAGCAGCTCGCGGACTAGAATAGCCACAGATACGCAGTATTTT.

The rearrangement joins TRBV7-2 to TRBJ2-3, with D possibly TRBD2 on 6 matching bases. Between the trimmed V and J ends, which lost 2 bases and 1 base, there was a span of 10 bases. Germline values: CDR1 SGHTA, CDR2 FQGNSA. This CDR3 has 15 amino acids. CDR3 protein: CASSLRRAGTDTQYF. The DNA for the CDR3 is TGTGCCAGCAGCTTAAGGAGGGCTGGCACAGATACGCAGTATTTT.

The chain recombines TRBV4-3 with TRBJ1-1; 12 bases are a match to TRBD1. J gave up 4 bases and V 8 bases, and 8 bases lay outside the gene matches. The CDR3 totals 15 residues. Germline CDR1 LGHNA, CDR2 YSLEER. CDR3 DNA: TGCGCCAGCGGACCGGGACAGGGGGCTTCCACTGAAGCTTTCTTT. It codes for CASGPGQGASTEAFF.

V and J are TRBV9 and TRBJ2-4; weak D call: TRBD1 (5 bases). V was shortened by 3 bases and J by 9 bases, with 19 bases between the two germline ends. The CDR3 covers 15 residues. Germline lookup yields CDR1 SGDLS and CDR2 YYNGEE. The CDR3 region is CASSAGQGNQIIQYF. As DNA, the CDR3 is TGTGCCAGCAGCGCCGGCCAGGGAAATCAAATCATTCAGTACTTC.

On this clone: Within the sample, other DNA sequences also encode this same CDR3. The rearrangement links TRBV27 to TRBJ1-5, with D hard to call. CDR3 size: 13 residues. The germline V and J ends were trimmed by 2 bases and 7 bases, with 9 bases remaining between them. Germline assignment: CDR1 MNHEY and CDR2 SMNVEV (reference sequence). The CDR3 DNA reads as TGTGCCAGCAGTTTAAGTAGAGCCCAGCCCCAGCATTTT. Its translation: CASSLSRAQPQHF.

This clone was observed a handful of times. The V call is TRBV6-5, the J call TRBJ2-1; D perhaps matches TRBD2 (5 bases). This CDR3 has 12 amino acids. Germline assignment: CDR1 MNHEY and CDR2 SVGAGI. The V gene lost 6 bases and the J gene lost 7 bases, with 10 bases spanning the gap. The CDR3 reads CASSGLSNEQFF. The CDR3 region has the DNA TGTGCCAGCAGCGGACTGTCAAATGAGCAGTTCTTC.

The J gene is TRBJ2-7, the V gene TRBV11-2, with D perhaps matching TRBD1 (5 bases). Between the trimmed V and J ends, which lost 5 bases and 3 bases, there was a span of 8 bases. This CDR3 is 12 amino acids long. Germline CDR1 reads SGHAT; CDR2 reads FQNNGV. Here the CDR3 DNA reads TGTGCCAGCAGCCAGGACAACTACGAGCAGTACTTC. Translation: CASSQDNYEQYF.

This clone appeared once. The V call is TRBV7-2, the J call TRBJ2-4, with 11 bases fitting TRBD1. Germline lookup yields CDR1 SGHTA and CDR2 FQGNSA. The ends lost 2 bases at V and 2 bases at J; junction bases unmatched: 5. This CDR3 region has 17 residues. The CDR3 DNA follows: TGTGCCAGCAGCTTAAGGAGGACAGGGGGCACCAAAAACATTCAGTACTTC. This encodes CASSLRRTGGTKNIQYF.

The chain recombines TRBV7-3 with TRBJ2-1, with D possibly being TRBD2 (5 bases). The CDR3 consists of 17 residues. V dropped 4 bases and J dropped 0 bases, with 16 bases sitting between them. Germline V gene lookup returns CDR1 SGHTA and CDR2 FQGTGA. Written as DNA, the CDR3 is TGTGCCAGCAGCTCCGAGAGGCGGGCGAGCTCCTACAATGAGCAGTTCTTC. Protein: CASSSERRASSYNEQFF.

The chain recombines TRBV15 with TRBJ2-3, with D perhaps matching TRBD1 (6 bases). In germline, CDR1 is LNHNV, CDR2 YYDKDF (reference sequence). The CDR3 totals 16 residues. Trimming took off 0 bases at V and 1 base at J, with 11 bases between the two ends. CDR3 nucleotides: TGTGCCACCAGCAGAGACAGGGGACGAGGCACAGATACGCAGTATTTT. Translated: CATSRDRGRGTDTQYF.

This clone appeared a single time. This chain joins TRBV3-1 (or the pseudogene TRBV3-2) and TRBJ2-1, with 7 bases that match TRBD1. The CDR3 contains 14 residues. Germline V gene lookup returns CDR1 LGHDT and CDR2 YNNKEL (reference sequence). Germline trimming cut 1 base from V and 6 bases from J; bases unmatched to any gene: 3. The CDR3 DNA reads TGTGCCAGCAGCCAAGTACGGGACAGCAATGAGCAGTTCTTC. This encodes CASSQVRDSNEQFF.